This T cell receptor (beta chain) was recovered during a study of lymphopenia after photon versus proton radiotherapy. Whole-study findings and limits: Under photons, naive T cells and diversity fell while effector/memory populations rose. Survival link was tested only in deceased patients; proton benefit remains a possibility.

In regard to this clone: No antigen is known for it.

V was trimmed by 4 bases and J by 2 bases, leaving 13 bases between them. Germline V gene data show CDR1 as SGDLS and CDR2 as YYNGEE. The CDR3 has 15 amino acids. Method: immunoSEQ multiplex PCR; TCRdb's copy keeps in-frame clones and lacks some. The sample has tens of thousands of clones, 85% seen once. The rearrangement links TRBV9 to TRBJ1-3, with D tentatively TRBD1 (6 bases). This sample comprised peripheral blood, obtained from a patient treated with photon-based radiotherapy. This TCR derives from a man aged 35-49 years with gastric cancer. CDR3 amino acids: CASSTQQGPGNTIYF. In DNA, the CDR3 is TGTGCCAGCAGCACACAACAGGGACCTGGAAACACCATATATTTT.